This TCR beta chain was recorded in a study of shared clonotypes between healthy human individuals. Regarding the study as a whole: Donors were few, which limited the genetic and exposure-history diversity represented.

V was cut by 0 bases and J by 0 bases, with 4 bases left in between. The germline V gene has CDR1 SGDLS and CDR2 YYNGEE. The CDR3 is made up of 14 amino acids. Method: immunoSEQ multiplex PCR; TCRdb's copy keeps in-frame clones and lacks some. The top ten hold approximately 12% of the sample, which has 400,000 to 600,000 clones, over 75% seen once. For this clone: The antigen is not known.

The genes are TRBV9 and TRBJ2-1, with D uncertain. Material: PBMCs. The sequence was obtained from a middle-aged woman in good health. Some clones in this sample may be carry-over from other donors' samples. DNA of the CDR3: TGTGCCAGCAGCGTAGATAGCTCCTACAATGAGCAGTTCTTC. It translates to CASSVDSSYNEQFF.